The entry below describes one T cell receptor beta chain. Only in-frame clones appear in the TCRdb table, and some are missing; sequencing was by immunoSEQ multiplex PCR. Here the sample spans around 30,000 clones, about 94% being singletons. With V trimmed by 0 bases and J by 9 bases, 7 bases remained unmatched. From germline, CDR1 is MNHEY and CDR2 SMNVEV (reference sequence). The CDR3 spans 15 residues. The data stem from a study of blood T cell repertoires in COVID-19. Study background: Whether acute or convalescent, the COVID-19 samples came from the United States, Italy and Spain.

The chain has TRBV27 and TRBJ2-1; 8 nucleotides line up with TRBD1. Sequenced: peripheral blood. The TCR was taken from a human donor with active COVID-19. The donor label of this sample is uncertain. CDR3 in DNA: TGTGCCAGCAGTTTATCGACAGGGGATGGGAGTGAGCAGTTCTTC. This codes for CASSLSTGDGSEQFF.